This T cell receptor beta chain originates from a study of T cell responses to AZD1222 COVID-19 vaccine. General study findings and limits: Sampling that yielded the repertoires occurred only after the peak T cell response. Targets within unmutated variant regions were reportedly found for nearly half of spike-specific TCRs. Among those given AZD1222, only five to seven were seropositive at baseline. The study found Spike-specific TCR breadth and depth rose after two AZD1222 doses.

This clone was counted once. Its antigen is unknown. The CDR3 runs 14 residues. V dropped 7 bases and J dropped 7; count of bases not matched to a gene: 10. The germline gives CDR1 MNHEY, CDR2 SVGAGI. The repertoire was sequenced with immunoSEQ multiplex PCR; TCRdb's copy has only in-frame clones and lacks some. This table has approximately 130,000 clones, 70% to 90% appearing once. The V and J genes are TRBV6-5 and TRBJ2-1; 7 bases match TRBD2. The starting material was peripheral blood, obtained 28 days after the second dose of the MenACWY control vaccine. This receptor was identified in an adult who received the MenACWY meningococcal vaccine as a control. The CDR3 DNA is TGTGCCAGCATTTCCCCCCAAGCGGGGAATGAGCAGTTCTTC. Amino acid sequence: CASISPQAGNEQFF.